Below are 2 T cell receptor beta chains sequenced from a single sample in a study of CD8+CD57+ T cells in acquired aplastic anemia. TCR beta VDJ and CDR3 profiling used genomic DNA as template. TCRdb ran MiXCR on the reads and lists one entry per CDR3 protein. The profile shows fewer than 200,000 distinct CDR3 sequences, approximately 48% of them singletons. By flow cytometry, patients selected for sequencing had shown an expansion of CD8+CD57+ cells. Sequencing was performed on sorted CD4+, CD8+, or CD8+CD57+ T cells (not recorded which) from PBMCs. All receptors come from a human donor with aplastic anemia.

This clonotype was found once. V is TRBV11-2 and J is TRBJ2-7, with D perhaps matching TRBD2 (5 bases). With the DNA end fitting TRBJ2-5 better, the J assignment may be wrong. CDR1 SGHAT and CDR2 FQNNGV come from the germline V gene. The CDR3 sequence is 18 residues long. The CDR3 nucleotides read TGTGCCAGCAGCTTAGAGGGGTCCGGGGAGCTGTTCGGGGAGACCCAGTACTTC. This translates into CASSLEGSGELFGETQYF.

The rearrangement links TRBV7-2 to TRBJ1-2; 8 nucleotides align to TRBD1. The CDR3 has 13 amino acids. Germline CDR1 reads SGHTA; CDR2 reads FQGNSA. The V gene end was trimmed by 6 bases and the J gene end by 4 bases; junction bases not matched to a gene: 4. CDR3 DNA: TGTGCCAGCAGGGACAGGGACAGCTATGGCTACACCTTC. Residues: CASRDRDSYGYTF. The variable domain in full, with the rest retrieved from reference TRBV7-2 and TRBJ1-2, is GAGVSQSPSNKVTEKGKDVELRCDPISGHTALYWYRQSLGQGLEFLIYFQGNSAPDKSGLPSDRFSAERTGGSVSTLTIQRTQQEDSAVYLCASRDRDSYGYTFGSGTRLTVV.